These T cell receptor beta chains were read from a single sample in a study of cytomegalovirus exposure and HLA in healthy donors. Assay: immunoSEQ multiplex PCR; the TCRdb copy retains only in-frame clones and omits some. The sample holds about 100,000 clones, more than 65% seen once. Specimen: PBMCs. The receptors were gathered from a woman aged 18 to 35 in good health and CMV-seropositive. Each CDR3 is given with its conserved first and last residue. The D gene is left open where the match is weak.

j_call d_call v_call cdr3_aa
TRBJ2-7 TRBD1 TRBV4-3 CASSQASGQYYEQYF
TRBJ2-5 TRBD2 TRBV4-2 CASSQGTSGSGAETQYF
TRBJ1-1 TRBD1 TRBV5-1 CASSLRDSNTEAFF
TRBJ1-2 NA TRBV7-9 CASSLARRQSYGYTF
TRBJ2-2 NA TRBV7-9 CASSLGREWGNTGELFF
TRBJ1-2 TRBD1 TRBV28 CASRQGAWNYGYTF
TRBJ1-4 NA TRBV7-8 CASSSREALATNEKLFF
TRBJ2-7 NA TRBV2 CASSEGARGSYEQYF
TRBJ1-2 TRBD1 TRBV18 CASSRQGDYGYTF
TRBJ2-1 TRBD2 TRBV7-6 CASSSRLAGASYNEQFF
TRBJ2-3 TRBD2 TRBV6-4 CASRREEGTDTQYF
TRBJ2-2 TRBD2 TRBV4-2 CASSPTGGLAGVGRSTGELFF
TRBJ2-7 NA TRBV28 CASSFEILAKSSYEQYF
TRBJ2-7 TRBD2 TRBV28 CASIPGGINEQYF
TRBJ2-7 TRBD2 TRBV19 CASQGLAGGPDEQYF
TRBJ1-1 NA TRBV14 CASSQDMTASNTEAFF
TRBJ2-7 TRBD1 TRBV5-1 CASSLVGTAPYEQYF